This T cell receptor beta chain comes out of a study of T cells in Graves' hyperthyroidism and ophthalmopathy. Study details: Initial diagnosis, before any treatment, was when peripheral blood was collected. Broader study findings: Most expanded thyroid clonotypes above 0.001 also appeared in blood.

Germline-derived CDR1 and CDR2 are SGHVS and FQNEAQ. This CDR3 comprises 14 residues. Trimming took off 5 bases at V and 0 bases at J, with 10 bases between the two ends. This clonotype was recorded many times. Its matching antigen is unknown. Template material for amplifying TCR beta CDR3 regions consisted of RNA transcripts. Primed by the HTBI set, a first-round RT-PCR was run on the TCR CDR3. TCRdb re-analysed the multiplex PCR reads in MiXCR, keeping a single row per CDR3 protein. This table holds approximately 430,000 distinct CDR3 sequences, about 15% found once. This sequence joins TRBV7-8 and TRBJ1-1; D is ambiguous. Sequencing was done on a sample of blood. This receptor was obtained from a man between 18 and 35 years old with Graves' ophthalmopathy. The CDR3: CASSLGRMNTEAFF. The CDR3 DNA reads as TGTGCCAGCAGCCTAGGGAGGATGAACACTGAAGCTTTCTTT.